Below, 27 T cell receptor beta chains from the same sample are listed, as sequenced in a study of cytomegalovirus exposure and HLA in healthy donors. The PCR contained 60 Vbeta and 13 Jbeta primers. Produced via immunoSEQ multiplex PCR; TCRdb's table is partial and in-frame only. This table has 130,000 to 150,000 clones, 70% to 85% appearing once. Input material: PBMCs. The receptors derive from a woman aged 60-75 years in good health and CMV-seropositive.

The rearrangement joins TRBV5-1 to TRBJ2-1; TRBD2 agrees at 8 bases. V shed 7 bases, J shed 8 bases, and the junction held 14 bases outside the gene matches. Germline V CDR1 and CDR2: SGHRS, YFSETQ. The CDR3 sequence is 15 residues long. In nucleotides, the CDR3 is TGCGCCAGCTCCCTTCCCAGCGGGAGTGGGTATGAGCAGTTCTTC. Translated: CASSLPSGSGYEQFF.

This rearrangement joins TRBV5-6 to TRBJ1-3; no clear D gene. This CDR3 region has 16 residues. Looked up from germline, CDR1 is SGHDT and CDR2 is YYEEEE. V lost 4 bases and J lost 3, with 17 bases in between. CDR3 protein: CASSPGGRSIGNTIYF. The CDR3 DNA follows: TGTGCCAGCAGCCCGGGAGGACGGAGCATTGGAAACACCATATATTTT.

The chain combines TRBV27 with TRBJ2-1, with a tentative D call TRBD2 (6 bases). Trimming stripped 11 bases from V and 0 bases from J, with 17 bases between. CDR1 and CDR2 from the germline V gene are MNHEY and SMNVEV (reference sequence). There are 15 residues in the CDR3. CDR3 DNA: TGTGCCCGGGGAGGAGAGGGAGACTCCTACAATGAGCAGTTCTTC. Encoded protein: CARGGEGDSYNEQFF.

The chain carries TRBV14 and TRBJ2-7; D possibly corresponds to TRBD2 (6 bases). The CDR3 covers 15 residues. The V gene's germline CDR1 is SGHDN and CDR2 FVKESK. Trimming took 4 bases from V and 0 from J, leaving 13 bases between them. This chain's CDR3 is CASSLGTLISYEQYF. CDR3 DNA sequence: TGTGCCAGCAGCCTCGGGACTCTAATCTCCTACGAGCAGTACTTC.

The chain employs TRBV11-3 and TRBJ1-1; tentatively, D is TRBD1 (6 bases). The CDR3 is made up of 16 amino acids. The V end lost 3 bases, the J end lost 1 base, and 15 bases lay between the germline ends. Germline values: CDR1 SGHNT, CDR2 YENEEA. The CDR3 is CASSFSVGTPNTEAFF. Written as DNA, the CDR3 is TGTGCCAGCAGCTTTAGCGTTGGGACACCGAACACTGAAGCTTTCTTT.

This clone was counted a few times. CDR3 amino acids: CASSPHLPYEQYF. CDR3 DNA: TGCGCCAGCAGCCCCCATCTACCCTACGAGCAGTACTTC. The J gene is TRBJ2-7, the V gene TRBV4-1; D is unclear. Germline V gives CDR1 MGHRA, CDR2 YSYEKL. The CDR3 loop spans 13 amino acids. V was clipped by 4 bases and J by 2 bases, with 9 bases between them.

This chain connects TRBV5-1 to TRBJ1-4, with a possible D match to TRBD1 (6 bases). The CDR3 totals 15 residues. Between the trimmed V and J ends, which lost 0 bases and 3 bases, there was a span of 9 bases. The V gene's germline CDR1 is SGHRS and CDR2 YFSETQ. In DNA, the CDR3 is TGCGCCAGCAGCTTGGTTACAGGGCCTAATGAAAAACTGTTTTTT. This translates into CASSLVTGPNEKLFF. Variable domain in full (rest from reference TRBV5-1 and TRBJ1-4): KAGVTQTPRYLIKTRGQQVTLSCSPISGHRSVSWYQQTPGQGLQFLFEYFSETQRNKGNFPGRFSGRQFSNSRSEMNVSTLELGDSALYLCASSLVTGPNEKLFFGSGTQLSVL.

This chain connects TRBV2 to TRBJ2-3, with 8 bases identical to TRBD2. This CDR3 region has 13 residues. V lost 4 bases, J lost 6 bases, and 3 bases stayed unmatched. Germline V CDR1 and CDR2: SNHLY, FYNNEI. The CDR3 region is CASSAGGPDTQYF. As DNA, the CDR3 is TGTGCCAGCAGTGCGGGAGGGCCCGATACGCAGTATTTT.

The chain couples TRBV18 to TRBJ1-3; 7 bases agree with TRBD1. Per the germline V gene, CDR1 is KGHSH and CDR2 is LQKENI. Trimming at V came to 1 base and at J to 0 bases, leaving 15 bases not matched to a gene. The CDR3 spans 20 residues. The CDR3 sequence: CASSPLNPTGVTNSGNTIYF. CDR3 nucleotide sequence: TGTGCCAGCTCACCACTTAATCCAACAGGGGTGACCAACTCTGGAAACACCATATATTTT.

This chain connects TRBV6-5 to TRBJ1-3; D is unclear. This CDR3 is 13 amino acids long. V was trimmed by 5 bases and J by 8 bases, leaving 13 bases between them. The germline V gene encodes CDR1 MNHEY and CDR2 SVGAGI. CDR3: CASSREWGDTIYF. The DNA for the CDR3 is TGTGCCAGCAGTCGAGAATGGGGAGACACCATATATTTT.

The chain couples TRBV28 to TRBJ1-4, with 9 bases identical to TRBD1. The CDR3 is 15 amino acids. Germline CDR1 reads MDHEN; CDR2 reads SYDVKM. Unmatched junction bases numbered 8, after V lost 5 bases and J lost 7 bases. CDR3 in DNA: TGTGCCAGCAGTCTCCCGACAGGGGGGGGTGAAAAACTGTTTTTT. This sequence encodes CASSLPTGGGEKLFF.

The V call is TRBV11-3, the J call TRBJ1-1; no reliable D call. CDR1 is SGHNT, CDR2 YENEEA, per germline. Trimming shortened V by 4 bases and J by 5 bases, and 11 bases separated the two germline ends. The CDR3 totals 13 residues. The CDR3 region is CASSSTRRTEAFF. DNA of the CDR3: TGTGCCAGCAGCTCAACGCGGAGGACTGAAGCTTTCTTT.

CDR3 amino acids: CAISDKGGNYGYTF. The CDR3 DNA reads as TGTGCCATCAGTGATAAGGGCGGGAACTATGGCTACACCTTC. The chain links TRBV10-3 to TRBJ1-2; D call uncertain. Looked up from germline, CDR1 is ENHRY and CDR2 is SYGVKD. CDR3 size: 14 residues. Trimming took 3 bases from V and 2 from J, leaving 10 bases between them.

This rearrangement joins TRBV21-1 to TRBJ2-7; whether TRBD2, the table's D call, matches the DNA was not checked. TRBV21-1 is a documented pseudogene. The length of the CDR3 is 17 residues. The CDR3 loop is CASSKCPLAGYFYEQYF. DNA of the CDR3: TGTGCCAGCAGCAAGTGCCCCCTAGCGGGGTACTTCTACGAGCAGTACTTC.

The J gene is TRBJ2-1, the V gene TRBV4-1; 11 bases are a match to TRBD2. V was clipped by 0 bases and J by 6 bases; unmatched bases: 7. The CDR3 has 17 residues. The germline CDR1 and CDR2 sequences are MGHRA and YSYEKL. The CDR3 bases are TGCGCCAGCAGCCAAGATCCTACTAGCGGGAGTATCAATGAGCAGTTCTTC. It is translated as CASSQDPTSGSINEQFF.

This chain links TRBV5-1 with TRBJ2-4, with D possibly being TRBD2 (5 bases). Trimming shortened V by 6 bases and J by 0 bases, and 16 bases separated the two germline ends. CDR1 and CDR2 from the germline V gene are SGHRS and YFSETQ. The CDR3 has 16 amino acids. The CDR3 DNA sequence: TGCGCCAGCACTCTTACCGCAGGACTAGCCAAAAACATTCAGTACTTC. This gives the protein CASTLTAGLAKNIQYF. The full variable domain, with the rest looked up from reference TRBV5-1 and TRBJ2-4, is KAGVTQTPRYLIKTRGQQVTLSCSPISGHRSVSWYQQTPGQGLQFLFEYFSETQRNKGNFPGRFSGRQFSNSRSEMNVSTLELGDSALYLCASTLTAGLAKNIQYFGAGTRLSVL.

The chain is built from TRBV30 and TRBJ1-5; possibly TRBD1 for D (6 bases). Germline values: CDR1 GTSNPN, CDR2 SVGIG (reference sequence). The CDR3 is 15 amino acids. V gave up 0 bases and J gave up 2 bases, with 11 bases separating them. DNA for the CDR3: TGTGCCTGGAGTGTAAAAGGGGGAGGCAATCAGCCCCAGCATTTT. It is translated as CAWSVKGGGNQPQHF. Looking up the rest from reference TRBV30 and TRBJ1-5 gives the full variable domain: SQTIHQWPATLVQPVGSPLSLECTVEGTSNPNLYWYRQAAGRGLQLLFYSVGIGQISSEVPQNLSASRPQDRQFILSSKKLLLSDSGFYLCAWSVKGGGNQPQHFGDGTRLSIL.

This chain connects TRBV10-2 to TRBJ2-7; TRBD1 agrees at 7 bases. J gave up 3 bases and V 8 bases, and 10 bases lay outside the gene matches. The CDR3 has 14 residues. Germline CDR1 and CDR2: WSHSY and SAAADI. This CDR3 is CASADRASLYEQYF. The DNA of the CDR3 is TGCGCCAGCGCTGACAGGGCGAGTCTCTACGAGCAGTACTTC.

CDR3 nucleotides: TGTGCCAGTAGCCGACAGGGGGCAAGGGGCTACACCTTC. Its protein product is CASSRQGARGYTF. This chain uses TRBV19 with TRBJ1-2, with 10 bases identical to TRBD1. The CDR3 sequence is 13 residues long. Per germline, CDR1 LNHDA and CDR2 SQIVND (reference sequence). Losses at the gene ends were 6 bases for V and 8 bases for J; bases not matched to a gene: 6.

This sequence joins TRBV10-3 and TRBJ1-3; perhaps TRBD1 as D (6 bases). The CDR3 loop spans 18 amino acids. V lost 5 bases, J lost 0 bases, and 20 bases lay in between. Germline-derived CDR1 and CDR2 are ENHRY and SYGVKD. The CDR3 is CAISSYSTTGLSGNTIYF. In DNA, the CDR3 is TGTGCCATCAGTTCCTACTCGACGACAGGCCTCTCTGGAAACACCATATATTTT.

On this clone itself: Other DNA sequences in the sample encode the same CDR3. V gene TRBV7-2 combines with J gene TRBJ2-7; TRBD2 is a possible D gene (5 bases). CDR3 length equals 12 residues. V lost 2 bases to trimming and J lost 4 bases, with 6 bases between them. Germline CDR1 and CDR2: SGHTA and FQGNSA. CDR3: CASSLTGYEQYF. Here the CDR3 DNA reads TGTGCCAGCAGCTTAACGGGGTACGAGCAGTACTTC. The whole variable domain, filled in from reference TRBV7-2 and TRBJ2-7, reads GAGVSQSPSNKVTEKGKDVELRCDPISGHTALYWYRQSLGQGLEFLIYFQGNSAPDKSGLPSDRFSAERTGGSVSTLTIQRTQQEDSAVYLCASSLTGYEQYFGPGTRLTVT.

The gene calls are TRBV2 and TRBJ1-4, with D possibly being TRBD1 (6 bases). V gave up 6 bases and J gave up 2 bases, with 10 bases separating them. CDR3 length: 14 amino acids. Germline V CDR1 and CDR2: SNHLY, FYNNEI. CDR3: CASRETGTNEKLFF. DNA for the CDR3: TGTGCCAGCAGGGAAACAGGGACTAATGAAAAACTGTTTTTT. Full variable domain (rest looked up from reference TRBV2 and TRBJ1-4): EPEVTQTPSHQVTQMGQEVILRCVPISNHLYFYWYRQILGQKVEFLVSFYNNEISEKSEIFDDQFSVERPDGSNFTLKIRSTKLEDSAMYFCASRETGTNEKLFFGSGTQLSVL.

A note on this clone: This likely comes from a read error, as the CDR3 has no conserved phenylalanine or tryptophan at its end. The chain employs TRBV6-1 and TRBJ1-1; 7 positions match TRBD1. CDR1 MNHNS and CDR2 SASEGT come from the germline V gene. The CDR3 contains 14 residues. V lost 4 bases and J lost 0; bases outside the gene matches: 2. CDR3 protein: CASSVTGLNTEAFL. The CDR3, as DNA: TGTGCCAGCAGTGTGACAGGGCTGAACACTGAAGCTTTCCTT.

This sequence joins TRBV14 and TRBJ2-5; 7 bases align to TRBD2. The CDR3 extends over 15 amino acids. With V trimmed by 4 bases and J by 5 bases, 10 bases remained unmatched. Germline V lookup: CDR1 SGHDN, CDR2 FVKESK. CDR3 sequence: CASSRLASGSETQYF. CDR3 DNA: TGTGCCAGCAGCCGGTTGGCTAGCGGTTCGGAGACCCAGTACTTC.

CDR3 loop: CASSRSGLAEGELFF. The CDR3 DNA reads as TGCGCCAGCAGCCGGTCGGGACTAGCGGAAGGGGAGCTGTTTTTT. The chain employs TRBV4-1 and TRBJ2-2, with TRBD2 identical over 11 bases. The V gene's germline CDR1 is MGHRA and CDR2 YSYEKL. The V and J ends lost 4 bases and 8 bases, in that order; junction bases with no gene match: 6. CDR3 length: 15 amino acids.

V usage is TRBV28 and J usage is TRBJ2-2; 12 nucleotides match TRBD2. V was pared by 6 bases and J by 0 bases, with 14 bases of the junction left unmatched. The CDR3 is 20 amino acids. Per germline, CDR1 MDHEN and CDR2 SYDVKM. For the CDR3, the DNA is TGTGCCAGCAGCAATCTGATTGGGACTAGCGGGCATCCGAACACCGGGGAGCTGTTTTTT. This codes for CASSNLIGTSGHPNTGELFF.

This sequence joins TRBV4-2 and TRBJ2-3; D is undetermined. Trimming removed 0 bases from V and 5 bases from J, with 21 bases in between. This CDR3 comprises 18 residues. The germline CDR1 and CDR2 sequences are LGHNA and YNFKEQ. The CDR3 is CASSQESQALPHRDTQYF. The CDR3 DNA is TGTGCCAGCAGCCAAGAATCCCAGGCATTACCCCATAGAGATACGCAGTATTTT.